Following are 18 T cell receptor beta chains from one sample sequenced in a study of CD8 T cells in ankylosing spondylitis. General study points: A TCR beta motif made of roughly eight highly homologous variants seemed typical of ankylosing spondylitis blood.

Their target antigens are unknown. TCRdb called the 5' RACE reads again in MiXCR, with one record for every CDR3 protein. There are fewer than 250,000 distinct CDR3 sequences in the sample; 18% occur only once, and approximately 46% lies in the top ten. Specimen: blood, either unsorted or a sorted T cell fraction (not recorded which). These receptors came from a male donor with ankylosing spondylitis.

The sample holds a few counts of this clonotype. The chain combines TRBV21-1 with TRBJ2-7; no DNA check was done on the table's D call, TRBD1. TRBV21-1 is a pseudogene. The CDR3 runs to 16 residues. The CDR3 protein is CASSNLSGESTYEQYF. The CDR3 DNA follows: TGTGCCAGCAGCAATCTGTCGGGGGAGTCGACCTACGAGCAGTACTTC.

CDR3 DNA: TGTGCCAGCAGTTTTATTCCGTGGGCAACAGAGACCCAGTACTTC. Residues: CASSFIPWATETQYF. This chain joins TRBV12-3 or TRBV12-4 and TRBJ2-5; D gene uncertain. V dropped 3 bases and J dropped 4 bases, with 15 bases sitting between them. The CDR3 spans 15 residues.

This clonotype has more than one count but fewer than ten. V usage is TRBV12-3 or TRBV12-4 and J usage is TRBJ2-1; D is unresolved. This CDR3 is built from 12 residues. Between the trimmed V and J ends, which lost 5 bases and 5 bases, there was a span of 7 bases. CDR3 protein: CASSPHNNEQFF. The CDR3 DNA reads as TGTGCCAGCAGTCCCCATAACAATGAGCAGTTCTTC.

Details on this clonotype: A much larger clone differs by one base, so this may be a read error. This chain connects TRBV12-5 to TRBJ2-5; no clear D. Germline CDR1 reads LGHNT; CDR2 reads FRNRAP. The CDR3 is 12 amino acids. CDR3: CASRRAQGTQYF. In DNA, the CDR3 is TGTGCTAGTCGAAGAGCGCAAGGGACCCAGTACTTC.

The CDR3 coding sequence is TGCAGTGCTAGAGATCGGAGTAGCGGGGTCCTATTCTCCTACAATGAGCAGTTCTTC. Amino acid sequence: CSARDRSSGVLFSYNEQFF. The chain combines TRBV20-1 with TRBJ2-1; 8 nucleotides agree with TRBD2. Per germline, CDR1 DFQATT and CDR2 SNEGSKA (reference sequence). The CDR3 sequence is 19 residues long. V was pared by 0 bases and J by 0 bases, with 13 bases of the junction left unmatched.

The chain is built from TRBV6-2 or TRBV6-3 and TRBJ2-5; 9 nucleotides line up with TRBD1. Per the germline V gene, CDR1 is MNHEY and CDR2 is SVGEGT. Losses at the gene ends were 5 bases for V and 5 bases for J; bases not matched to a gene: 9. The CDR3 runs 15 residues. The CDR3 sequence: CASSPTGGGGETQYF. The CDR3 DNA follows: TGTGCCAGCAGTCCCACAGGGGGCGGAGGGGAGACCCAGTACTTC.

CDR3 DNA: TGTGCCAGCGCGCCGGTAGCGGGGGGGCGGAATGAGCAGTTCTTC. This codes for CASAPVAGGRNEQFF. The genes are TRBV27 and TRBJ2-1; 11 nucleotides line up with TRBD2. This CDR3 contains 15 residues. Germline CDR1 is MNHEY and CDR2 is SMNVEV (reference sequence). V lost 8 bases to trimming and J lost 7 bases; unmatched junction nucleotides: 10.

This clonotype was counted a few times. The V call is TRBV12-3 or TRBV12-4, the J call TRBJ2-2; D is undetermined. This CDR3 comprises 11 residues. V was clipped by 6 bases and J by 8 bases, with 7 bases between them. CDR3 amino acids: CASSGRGELFF. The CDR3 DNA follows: TGTGCCAGCAGCGGAAGGGGGGAGCTGTTTTTT.

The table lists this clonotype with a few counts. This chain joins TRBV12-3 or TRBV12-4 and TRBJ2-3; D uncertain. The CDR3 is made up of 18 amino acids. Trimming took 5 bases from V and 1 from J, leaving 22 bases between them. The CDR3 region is CASSPSALARARTDTQYF. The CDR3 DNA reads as TGTGCCAGCAGTCCGAGCGCTCTGGCAAGGGCCCGCACAGATACGCAGTATTTT.

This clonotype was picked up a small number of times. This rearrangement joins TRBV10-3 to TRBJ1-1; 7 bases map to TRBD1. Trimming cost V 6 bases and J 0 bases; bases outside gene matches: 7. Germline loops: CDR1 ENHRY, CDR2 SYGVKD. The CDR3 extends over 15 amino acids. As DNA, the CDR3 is TGTGCCATCAGACAGGGGATTGGTATGAACACTGAAGCTTTCTTT. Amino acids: CAIRQGIGMNTEAFF.

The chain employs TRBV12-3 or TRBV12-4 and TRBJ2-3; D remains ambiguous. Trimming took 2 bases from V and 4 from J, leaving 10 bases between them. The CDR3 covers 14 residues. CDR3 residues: CASSLTGVADTQYF. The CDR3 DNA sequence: TGTGCCAGCAGTTTAACTGGGGTGGCAGATACGCAGTATTTT.

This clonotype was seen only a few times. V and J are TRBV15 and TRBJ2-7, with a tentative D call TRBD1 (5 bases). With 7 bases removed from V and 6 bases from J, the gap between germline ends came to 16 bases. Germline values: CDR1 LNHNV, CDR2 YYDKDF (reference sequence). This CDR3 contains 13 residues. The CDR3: CATKESQGFEQYF. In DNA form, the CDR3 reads TGTGCCACCAAAGAGTCCCAGGGATTCGAGCAGTACTTC.

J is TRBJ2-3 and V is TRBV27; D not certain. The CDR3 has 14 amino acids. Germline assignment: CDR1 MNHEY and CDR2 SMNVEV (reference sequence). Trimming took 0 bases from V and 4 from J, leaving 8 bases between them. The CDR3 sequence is CASSLSIGADTQYF. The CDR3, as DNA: TGTGCCAGCAGTTTATCCATTGGCGCAGATACGCAGTATTTT.

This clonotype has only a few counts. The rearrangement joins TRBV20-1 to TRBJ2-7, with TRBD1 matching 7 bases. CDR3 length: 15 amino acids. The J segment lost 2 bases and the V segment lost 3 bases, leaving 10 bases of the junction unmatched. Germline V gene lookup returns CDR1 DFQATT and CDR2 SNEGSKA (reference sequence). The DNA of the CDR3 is TGCAGTGCTAGGGATACCGGGACAGCTACCTACGAGCAGTACTTC. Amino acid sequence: CSARDTGTATYEQYF.

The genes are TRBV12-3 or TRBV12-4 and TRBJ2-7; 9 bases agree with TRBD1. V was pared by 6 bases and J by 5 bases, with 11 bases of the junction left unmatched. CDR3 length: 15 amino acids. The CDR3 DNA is TGTGCCAGCAGCGGAGGGACAGGGAGTTTCCACGAGCAGTACTTC. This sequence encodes CASSGGTGSFHEQYF.

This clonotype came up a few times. The CDR3 DNA sequence: TGTGCCTGGAGTGGCCAATACGAGCAGTACTTC. Its protein product is CAWSGQYEQYF. V is TRBV30 and J is TRBJ2-7; D ambiguous. The CDR3 loop spans 11 amino acids. Deletions cut 1 base from V and 4 bases from J, with 5 bases between. Germline V lookup: CDR1 GTSNPN, CDR2 SVGIG (reference sequence).

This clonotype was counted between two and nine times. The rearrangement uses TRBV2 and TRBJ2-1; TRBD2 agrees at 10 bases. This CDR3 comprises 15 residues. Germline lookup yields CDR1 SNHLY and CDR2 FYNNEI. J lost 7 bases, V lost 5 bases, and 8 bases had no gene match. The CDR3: CASSFLAGVENEQFF. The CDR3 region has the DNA TGTGCCAGCAGTTTCCTAGCGGGAGTGGAGAATGAGCAGTTCTTC.

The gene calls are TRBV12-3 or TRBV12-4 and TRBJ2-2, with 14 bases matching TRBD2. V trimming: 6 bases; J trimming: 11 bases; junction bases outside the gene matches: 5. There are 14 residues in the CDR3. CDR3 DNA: TGTGCCAGCAGAGGACTAGCGGGAGGTGGCGAGCTGTTTTTT. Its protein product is CASRGLAGGGELFF.